This TCR beta chain originates from a study of T cells in Graves' hyperthyroidism and ophthalmopathy. Study-wide results and caveats: Most thyroid clonotypes expanded above 0.001 were also detected in blood.

Trimming removed 4 bases from V and 8 bases from J; junction bases left unmatched: 9. Per the germline V gene, CDR1 is SGHNT and CDR2 is YYREEE (reference sequence). The CDR3 spans 15 residues. Details on this clonotype: Its antigen is as yet unknown.

Authors of the study amplified TCR beta CDR3 regions from RNA transcripts. The HTBI primer set drove a first-round RT-PCR of the TCR CDR3. TCRdb processed the multiplex PCR reads anew with MiXCR; each CDR3 protein has one entry. Among about 770,000 distinct CDR3 sequences listed, roughly 20% were seen once. Exclusions: uncontrolled infection, other autoimmune disease, pregnancy, lactation. The chain is built from TRBV5-4 and TRBJ1-2; 12 positions agree with TRBD1. Sequenced: blood. This receptor was identified in a woman between 45 and 60 years old with Graves' hyperthyroidism that later progressed to Graves' ophthalmopathy. CDR3 sequence: CASSEPGQGARGYTF. For the CDR3, the DNA is TGTGCCAGCAGCGAGCCGGGACAGGGGGCGCGGGGCTACACCTTC.